This T cell receptor (beta chain) was sequenced during a study of blood T cell repertoires in COVID-19. Turning to the study itself: From the United States, Italy and Spain came samples of acute and convalescent COVID-19. Sources were T cells, B-cell-depleted T cells, or PBMCs; the material itself was cDNA or gDNA.

Methods used by the authors: Amplification of reference gene primers was used by the study to estimate nucleated cell counts. Method: immunoSEQ multiplex PCR; TCRdb's copy keeps in-frame clones and lacks some. The V and J calls and clone size come from that table; D and trimming were worked out from the DNA. Here the sample spans roughly 240,000 clones, about 86% being singletons. The ends were cut back, 0 bases at V and 6 bases at J, with 14 bases in the middle. The CDR3 contains 15 residues. The germline V gene has CDR1 WSHSY and CDR2 SAAADI. The V and J genes are TRBV10-2 and TRBJ2-5, with a weak D call TRBD1 (6 bases). The sequence was obtained from a woman aged 30 to 39 who had recovered from COVID-19. The sequenced sample was peripheral blood. The CDR3 sequence: CASSESILGGKTQYF. The CDR3 DNA sequence: TGCGCCAGCAGTGAGTCGATTCTAGGGGGAAAGACCCAGTACTTC.